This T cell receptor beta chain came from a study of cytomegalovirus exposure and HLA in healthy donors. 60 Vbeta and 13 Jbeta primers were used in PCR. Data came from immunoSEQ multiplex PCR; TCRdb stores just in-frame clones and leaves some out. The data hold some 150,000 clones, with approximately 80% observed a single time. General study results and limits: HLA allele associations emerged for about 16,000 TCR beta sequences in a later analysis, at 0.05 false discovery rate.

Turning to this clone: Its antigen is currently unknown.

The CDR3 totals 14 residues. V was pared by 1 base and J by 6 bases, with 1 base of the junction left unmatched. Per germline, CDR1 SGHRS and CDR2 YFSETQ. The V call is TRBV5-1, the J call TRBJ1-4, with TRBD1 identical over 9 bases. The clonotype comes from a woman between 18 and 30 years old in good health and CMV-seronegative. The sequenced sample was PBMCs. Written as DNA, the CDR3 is TGCGCCAGCAGCTTGACAGGGGGCGATGAAAAACTGTTTTTT. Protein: CASSLTGGDEKLFF.